One TCR beta chain is described in this entry. Its antigen remains unknown. The record originates from a study of blood T cells in healthy people across ages. Study-wide results and caveats: Long-lived donors had more naive CD4+ cells and higher diversity than aged donors.

A second PCR, run for about 7 to 11 cycles, used a sample-barcoded 5' primer plus a J-beta primer mix. TCRdb passed the 5' RACE reads through MiXCR, listing each CDR3 protein once. The sample comprises hundreds of thousands of distinct CDR3 sequences, 20% to 25% of which are singletons, and 3% to 4% rests with the top ten. The CDR3 extends over 15 amino acids. V was shortened by 4 bases and J by 4 bases, with 16 bases between the two germline ends. In germline, CDR1 is MNHEY, CDR2 SMNVEV (reference sequence). The sequenced sample consisted of blood. The rearrangement uses TRBV27 and TRBJ1-2; no firm D call. The sequence came from a man in his 70s in good health. The CDR3 loop is CASSSPVLGSYGYTF. The CDR3 DNA is TGTGCCAGCAGTTCCCCGGTGTTGGGGAGCTATGGCTACACCTTC.